The 30 T cell receptor beta chains in this list originate from one sample, sequenced in a study of graft-versus-host responses after intestinal transplantation. These receptors' antigens are unknown. Measured with immunoSEQ multiplex PCR; TCRdb has only the in-frame clones, and not every one. This table has over 80,000 clones, around 91% appearing once. The source material was unstimulated CD4+ T cells sorted from spleen or lymph node cells, sampled before transplant. Receptor source: a human donor who was the organ donor for an intestinal transplant.

This clone has a handful of counts. The gene calls are TRBV14 and TRBJ1-4; TRBD1 agrees at 10 bases. There are 16 residues in the CDR3. Germline assignment: CDR1 SGHDN and CDR2 FVKESK. With V trimmed by 4 bases and J by 6 bases, 8 bases remained unmatched. CDR3 region: CASSRIPGQGYEKLFF. The CDR3, as DNA: TGTGCCAGCAGCCGAATACCGGGACAGGGGTATGAAAAACTGTTTTTT.

This chain connects TRBV9 to TRBJ2-1, with 14 bases that match TRBD2. Germline assignment: CDR1 SGDLS and CDR2 YYNGEE. The length of the CDR3 is 18 residues. V trimming: 3 bases; J trimming: 5 bases; junction bases outside the gene matches: 10. The CDR3 here is CASSAGLAGGFSHNEQFF. CDR3 coding DNA: TGTGCCAGCAGCGCAGGACTAGCGGGGGGTTTCTCTCACAATGAGCAGTTCTTC.

This chain links TRBV13 with TRBJ2-1, with 8 positions matching TRBD2. J lost 3 bases, V lost 4 bases, and 5 bases had no gene match. Germline lookup yields CDR1 PRHDT and CDR2 FYEKMQ (reference sequence). The CDR3 totals 15 residues. The CDR3 region is CASSYSGAFYNEQFF. The CDR3 bases are TGTGCCAGCAGCTATAGCGGGGCTTTCTACAATGAGCAGTTCTTC.

This clone occurred once. The chain employs TRBV6-1 and TRBJ2-1; D perhaps matches TRBD2 (6 bases). Germline CDR1 reads MNHNS; CDR2 reads SASEGT. This CDR3 has 15 amino acids. V lost 6 bases to trimming and J lost 0 bases, with 12 bases between them. The CDR3, as DNA: TGTGCCAGCAGAATTAGCGGAAGCTCCTACAATGAGCAGTTCTTC. Translation: CASRISGSSYNEQFF.

The V call is TRBV4-1, the J call TRBJ1-2; D is undetermined. V was clipped by 1 base and J by 5 bases, with 11 bases between them. This CDR3 spans 14 amino acids. Germline V gene sequence: CDR1 MGHRA, CDR2 YSYEKL. The CDR3 sequence is CASSQVGRSYGYTF. CDR3 in DNA: TGCGCCAGCAGCCAAGTGGGCAGATCGTATGGCTACACCTTC.

The chain employs TRBV7-6 and TRBJ2-7, with a weak D call TRBD2 (6 bases). The length of the CDR3 is 13 residues. The germline V gene has CDR1 SGHVS and CDR2 FNYEAQ. V lost 5 bases and J 6 bases, leaving 14 bases between the germline ends. CDR3 in amino acids: CASSLRAGGEQYF. The CDR3 DNA reads as TGTGCCAGCAGCCTTCGAGCCGGGGGCGAGCAGTACTTC.

The chain has TRBV4-2 and TRBJ2-1; D uncertain. The CDR3 loop spans 17 amino acids. Deletions cut 1 base from V and 4 bases from J, with 17 bases between. The germline V gene encodes CDR1 LGHNA and CDR2 YNFKEQ. This CDR3 reads CASSQGAIRTVYNEQFF. The CDR3 region has the DNA TGTGCCAGCAGCCAAGGGGCAATACGCACCGTATACAATGAGCAGTTCTTC.

The CDR3 reads CASSLGGESPLHF. The CDR3 DNA sequence: TGTGCCAGCAGTTTGGGAGGGGAATCACCCCTCCACTTT. V gene TRBV6-4 combines with J gene TRBJ1-6; perhaps TRBD1 as D (5 bases). The CDR3 extends over 13 amino acids. Germline values: CDR1 MRHNA, CDR2 SNTAGT. Trimming removed 5 bases from V and 10 bases from J, with 12 bases in between.

The chain employs TRBV10-2 and TRBJ2-2; possible D gene TRBD1, 6 bases. V lost 6 bases and J lost 1, with 18 bases in between. The CDR3 totals 17 residues. The germline V gene encodes CDR1 WSHSY and CDR2 SAAADI. CDR3 loop: CASSPTSRGRNTGELFF. The CDR3 nucleotides are TGCGCCAGCAGCCCTACTTCCAGGGGCCGGAACACCGGGGAGCTGTTTTTT.

This rearrangement joins TRBV4-1 to TRBJ2-7; TRBD1 matches at 7 bases. The V gene end was trimmed by 3 bases and the J gene end by 4 bases; junction bases not matched to a gene: 9. From germline, CDR1 is MGHRA and CDR2 YSYEKL. The CDR3 loop spans 15 amino acids. The CDR3 is CASSQVRDRPYEQYF. CDR3 nucleotide sequence: TGCGCCAGCAGCCAGGTCCGGGACAGACCTTACGAGCAGTACTTC.

J is TRBJ2-4 and V is TRBV4-1, with 11 bases matching TRBD2. V shed 1 base and J 2 bases; nucleotides not matched to a gene: 7. The germline V gene encodes CDR1 MGHRA and CDR2 YSYEKL. The CDR3 runs to 18 residues. The chain's CDR3 is CASSQGLAGGRSKNIQYF. The CDR3 DNA reads as TGCGCCAGCAGCCAAGGATTAGCGGGGGGGCGATCCAAAAACATTCAGTACTTC.

This clone has more than one count but fewer than ten. This rearrangement joins TRBV6-6 to TRBJ2-7; 8 bases agree with TRBD2. V was pared by 2 bases and J by 5 bases, with 8 bases of the junction left unmatched. Per germline, CDR1 MNHNY and CDR2 SVGAGI (reference sequence). The CDR3 covers 15 residues. The CDR3 DNA reads as TGTGCCAGCAGTTACGAACCGGGGGGGCGGCACGAGCAGTACTTC. Amino acid sequence: CASSYEPGGRHEQYF.

The V gene is TRBV6-5, the J gene TRBJ1-2; D might be TRBD1 (6 bases). This CDR3 is 15 amino acids long. The germline CDR1 and CDR2 sequences are MNHEY and SVGAGI. Trimming cost V 0 bases and J 8 bases, with 16 bases left between them. The CDR3 sequence is CASSYSAGALKGYTF. DNA for the CDR3: TGTGCCAGCAGTTACTCGGCAGGGGCCCTAAAAGGCTACACCTTC.

The J gene is TRBJ2-1, the V gene TRBV18; TRBD1 might be the D (5 bases). The CDR3 covers 15 residues. Germline V lookup: CDR1 KGHSH, CDR2 LQKENI. With 3 bases removed from V and 4 bases from J, the gap between germline ends came to 13 bases. Written as DNA, the CDR3 is TGTGCCAGCTCACCTGGGCAGGGCCTTTACAATGAGCAGTTCTTC. The encoded protein is CASSPGQGLYNEQFF.

This sequence joins TRBV5-1 and TRBJ2-3; TRBD1 might be the D (5 bases). Germline V gene data show CDR1 as SGHRS and CDR2 as YFSETQ. The CDR3 consists of 13 residues. V was cut by 4 bases and J by 2 bases, with 8 bases left in between. The CDR3 DNA is TGCGCCAGCAGCCGCAGGGCCACAGATACGCAGTATTTT. It codes for CASSRRATDTQYF.

This clone was recorded once. J is TRBJ1-2 and V is TRBV18; possible D gene TRBD1, 6 bases. Germline V gene data show CDR1 as KGHSH and CDR2 as LQKENI. This CDR3 region has 13 residues. V gave up 3 bases and J gave up 8 bases, with 13 bases separating them. Here the CDR3 reads CASSPPYRDGYTF. CDR3 in DNA: TGTGCCAGCTCACCGCCTTACAGGGACGGCTACACCTTC.

The V gene is TRBV14, the J gene TRBJ1-4, with D hard to call. Trimming removed 0 bases from V and 13 bases from J, with 12 bases in between. The CDR3 totals 13 residues. The germline gives CDR1 SGHDN, CDR2 FVKESK. The CDR3, as DNA: TGTGCCAGCAGCCAAGATGGTTTGGGGAGACTGTTTTTT. It is translated as CASSQDGLGRLFF.

The V and J genes are TRBV4-2 and TRBJ1-2; D not resolved. Germline lookup yields CDR1 LGHNA and CDR2 YNFKEQ. V lost 0 bases and J 0 bases, leaving 11 bases between the germline ends. CDR3 length: 16 residues. The CDR3 nucleotides are TGTGCCAGCAGCCAAGATGTTGGCAAAGCTAACTATGGCTACACCTTC. Translating it yields CASSQDVGKANYGYTF.

V gene TRBV27 combines with J gene TRBJ2-1, with 8 bases lining up with TRBD2. With V trimmed by 5 bases and J by 10 bases, 19 bases remained unmatched. The CDR3 extends over 17 amino acids. Germline V lookup: CDR1 MNHEY, CDR2 SMNVEV (reference sequence). Here the CDR3 DNA reads TGTGCCAGCAGTAGCCGGGCCGGGACTAGTCGGGCGATGGAGCAGTTCTTC. Translation gives CASSSRAGTSRAMEQFF.

CDR3 protein: CASRVAGAGGTDTQYF. The CDR3 DNA sequence: TGCGCCAGCAGGGTAGCGGGGGCCGGGGGCACAGATACGCAGTATTTT. This chain uses TRBV5-1 with TRBJ2-3; 9 bases fit TRBD2. Germline values: CDR1 SGHRS, CDR2 YFSETQ. The junction had 8 bases not matched to a gene; V was cut back by 5 bases and J by 1 base. The CDR3 is 16 amino acids.

This chain connects TRBV10-2 to TRBJ2-6; 7 nucleotides align to TRBD1. The CDR3 sequence is 16 residues long. CDR1 and CDR2 from the germline V gene are WSHSY and SAAADI. V lost 6 bases, J lost 2 bases, and 7 bases stayed unmatched. The chain's CDR3 is CASRQGNNPGANVLTF. In DNA form, the CDR3 reads TGCGCCAGCAGACAGGGGAATAACCCTGGGGCCAACGTCCTGACTTTC.

The chain is built from TRBV11-2 and TRBJ1-1, with a tentative D call TRBD1 (6 bases). With 7 bases removed from V and 5 bases from J, the gap between germline ends came to 17 bases. Germline lookup yields CDR1 SGHAT and CDR2 FQNNGV. This CDR3 is built from 14 residues. CDR3 DNA sequence: TGTGCCAGCACCATTGGGGGGGCAGGGACTGAAGCTTTCTTT. Protein sequence: CASTIGGAGTEAFF.

The V call is TRBV5-5, the J call TRBJ2-7; 14 positions agree with TRBD2. The CDR3 totals 15 residues. Germline CDR1 reads SGHKS; CDR2 reads YYEKEE (reference sequence). Losses at the gene ends were 5 bases for V and 10 bases for J; bases not matched to a gene: 11. The CDR3 nucleotides read TGTGCCAGCAGAACGACTAGCGGGGGGGCCTCTGGTCAGTACTTC. It translates to CASRTTSGGASGQYF.

The V call is TRBV9, the J call TRBJ2-3; no firm D call. Germline-derived CDR1 and CDR2 are SGDLS and YYNGEE. The CDR3 totals 16 residues. V lost 1 base and J 0 bases, leaving 12 bases between the germline ends. CDR3 DNA: TGTGCCAGCAGCGTATCGTCCAGTTATAGCACAGATACGCAGTATTTT. It yields the protein CASSVSSSYSTDTQYF.

The V and J genes are TRBV19 and TRBJ2-6, with D possibly matching TRBD2 (6 bases). CDR3 length equals 15 residues. Trimming cost V 7 bases and J 4 bases, with 14 bases left between them. Germline CDR1 LNHDA, CDR2 SQIVND (reference sequence). CDR3 sequence reads: CASMIWGVGANVLTF. The DNA for the CDR3 is TGTGCCAGTATGATATGGGGGGTAGGGGCCAACGTCCTGACTTTC.

The CDR3 bases are TGTGCCAGCAGCCGCCTCCCTGGACAGGGGGGCTACGAGCAGTACTTC. Amino acid sequence: CASSRLPGQGGYEQYF. The rearrangement joins TRBV7-9 to TRBJ2-7; 10 bases match TRBD1. In germline, CDR1 is SEHNR, CDR2 FQNEAQ (reference sequence). V lost 5 bases to trimming and J lost 3 bases; unmatched junction nucleotides: 10. The CDR3 sequence is 16 residues long.

The chain joins TRBV7-2 to TRBJ2-7, with D perhaps matching TRBD1 (6 bases). Germline V CDR1 and CDR2: SGHTA, FQGNSA. The CDR3 runs to 15 residues. V was clipped by 2 bases and J by 1 base, with 12 bases between them. The CDR3 protein is CASSLQAGESYEQYF. As DNA, the CDR3 is TGTGCCAGCAGCTTACAGGCAGGGGAGTCCTACGAGCAGTACTTC.

The V gene is TRBV19, the J gene TRBJ2-7, with D maybe TRBD1 (6 bases). The CDR3 covers 17 residues. Looked up from germline, CDR1 is LNHDA and CDR2 is SQIVND (reference sequence). V lost 4 bases and J lost 4, with 23 bases in between. The CDR3: CASSTGSWGTTSYEQYF. The CDR3 DNA follows: TGTGCCAGTAGTACCGGCTCCTGGGGGACAACCTCATACGAGCAGTACTTC.

The chain employs TRBV15 and TRBJ2-2; D possibly corresponds to TRBD1 (5 bases). Germline V gene data show CDR1 as LNHNV and CDR2 as YYDKDF (reference sequence). The CDR3 runs 19 residues. V lost 0 bases and J 5 bases, leaving 22 bases between the germline ends. CDR3 bases: TGTGCCACCAGCAGAGAAGGCCTTTGGCAGGGTTTCGGAACCGGGGAGCTGTTTTTT. As protein: CATSREGLWQGFGTGELFF.

J is TRBJ2-7 and V is TRBV5-4; no firm D call. The germline V and J ends were trimmed by 3 bases and 0 bases, with 10 bases remaining between them. CDR3 length: 14 amino acids. In germline, CDR1 is SGHNT, CDR2 YYREEE (reference sequence). This chain's CDR3 is CASSSLAGSYEQYF. The CDR3 DNA sequence: TGTGCCAGCAGCTCACTCGCCGGCTCCTACGAGCAGTACTTC.